The next 2 T cell receptor beta chains were all read from a single sample in a study of CD8+CD57+ T cells in acquired aplastic anemia. Both TCR beta VDJ combination and CDR3 sequence profiling were carried out. Genomic DNA was the template for this profiling. In TCRdb, the reads were re-called with MiXCR into one record per CDR3 protein. The sample shows under 250,000 distinct CDR3 sequences, more than 55% of them seen only once. Patients chosen for sequencing had shown CD8+CD57+ cell expansion by flow cytometry. The material sequenced was sorted CD4+, CD8+, or CD8+CD57+ T cells (not recorded which) from PBMCs. These receptors were collected from a human donor with aplastic anemia.

This clonotype has a handful of counts. The chain has TRBV15 and TRBJ2-6; the D gene is possibly TRBD1 (5 bases). This CDR3 region has 14 residues. Germline assignment: CDR1 LNHNV and CDR2 YYDKDF (reference sequence). The V end lost 5 bases, the J end lost 4 bases, and 9 bases lay between the germline ends. The CDR3: CATSPRAGANVLTF. The CDR3 DNA follows: TGTGCCACCAGCCCCAGGGCCGGGGCCAACGTCCTGACTTTC.

J is TRBJ2-7 and V is TRBV10-3, with TRBD1 as a possible D gene (6 bases). The CDR3 is 14 amino acids. Germline V lookup: CDR1 ENHRY, CDR2 SYGVKD. Trimming removed 4 bases from V and 2 bases from J, with 12 bases in between. CDR3 DNA: TGTGCCATCAGTGGACAGGAAATGGCCTACGAGCAGTACTTC. Its protein product is CAISGQEMAYEQYF.